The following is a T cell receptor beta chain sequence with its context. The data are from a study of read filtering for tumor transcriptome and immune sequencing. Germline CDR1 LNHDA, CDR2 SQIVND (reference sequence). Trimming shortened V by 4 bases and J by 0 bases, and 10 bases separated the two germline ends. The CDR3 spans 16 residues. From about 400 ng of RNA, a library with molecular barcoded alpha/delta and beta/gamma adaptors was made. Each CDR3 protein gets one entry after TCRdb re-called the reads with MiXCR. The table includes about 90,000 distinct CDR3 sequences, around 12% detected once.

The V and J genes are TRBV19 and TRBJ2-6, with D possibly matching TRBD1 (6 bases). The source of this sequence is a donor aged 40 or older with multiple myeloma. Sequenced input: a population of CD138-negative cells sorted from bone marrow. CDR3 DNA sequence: TGTGCCAGTAGTACGGGACACAACTCTGGGGCCAACGTCCTGACTTTC. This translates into CASSTGHNSGANVLTF.